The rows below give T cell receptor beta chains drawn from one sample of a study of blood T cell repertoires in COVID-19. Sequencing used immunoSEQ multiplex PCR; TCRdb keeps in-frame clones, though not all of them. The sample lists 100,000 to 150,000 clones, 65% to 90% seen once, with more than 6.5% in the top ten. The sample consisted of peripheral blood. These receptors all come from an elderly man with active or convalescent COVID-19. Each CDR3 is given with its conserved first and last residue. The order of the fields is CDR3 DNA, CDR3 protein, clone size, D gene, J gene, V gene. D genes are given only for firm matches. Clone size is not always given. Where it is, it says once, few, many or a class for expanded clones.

cdr3_nt: TGTGCCAGCAGCCAAACCCCGGGACGGACAGCTAACTATGGCTACACCTTC
cdr3_aa: CASSQTPGRTANYGYTF
clone_size: -
d_call: -
j_call: TRBJ1-2
v_call: TRBV7-3

cdr3_nt: TGTGCCTGGAGCCTAATCACAGATACGCAGTATTTT
cdr3_aa: CAWSLITDTQYF
clone_size: -
d_call: -
j_call: TRBJ2-3
v_call: TRBV30

cdr3_nt: TGTGCCAGCAGCTTGGTACGGGACAGGGGGCGTTCACCCCTCCACTTT
cdr3_aa: CASSLVRDRGRSPLHF
clone_size: -
d_call: TRBD1
j_call: TRBJ1-6
v_call: TRBV5-4

cdr3_nt: TGTGCCAGCAGCTTGGGGACTACTAACACAGATACGCAGTATTTT
cdr3_aa: CASSLGTTNTDTQYF
clone_size: -
d_call: TRBD2
j_call: TRBJ2-3
v_call: TRBV7-2

cdr3_nt: TGTGCCAGCTACGGAGTAACAAACGGGACTAGCTATGCCTACGAGCAGTACTTC
cdr3_aa: CASYGVTNGTSYAYEQYF
clone_size: -
d_call: TRBD2
j_call: TRBJ2-7
v_call: TRBV19

cdr3_nt: TGCAGTGCTAGTACTAGCGGGAGGACGAACACCGGGGAGCTGTTTTTT
cdr3_aa: CSASTSGRTNTGELFF
clone_size: once
d_call: TRBD2
j_call: TRBJ2-2
v_call: TRBV20-1

cdr3_nt: TGTGCCAGCAGCGTAGGTCGGCAGGCCCTTAATGAAAAACTGTTTTTT
cdr3_aa: CASSVGRQALNEKLFF
clone_size: -
d_call: -
j_call: TRBJ1-4
v_call: TRBV9

cdr3_nt: TGTGCCTGCGCCGGGACAGGGGCCAACTATGGCTACACCTTC
cdr3_aa: CACAGTGANYGYTF
clone_size: -
d_call: TRBD1
j_call: TRBJ1-2
v_call: TRBV28

cdr3_nt: TGTGCCACCTGGACAGGAGGGTCCACTGAAGCTTTCTTT
cdr3_aa: CATWTGGSTEAFF
clone_size: -
d_call: TRBD1
j_call: TRBJ1-1
v_call: TRBV15

cdr3_nt: TGTGCCAGCAGCTTAAAATCAGGGACAAACACTGAAGCTTTCTTT
cdr3_aa: CASSLKSGTNTEAFF
clone_size: -
d_call: -
j_call: TRBJ1-1
v_call: TRBV7-9

cdr3_nt: TGTGCCAGCAGCCCTCGGAGCCCCGCAATCCTTGAGCAGTTCTTC
cdr3_aa: CASSPRSPAILEQFF
clone_size: -
d_call: -
j_call: TRBJ2-1
v_call: TRBV14

cdr3_nt: TGTGCCATCAGCCGGGCATCGGGAGGATACAATGAGCAGTTCTTC
cdr3_aa: CAISRASGGYNEQFF
clone_size: -
d_call: TRBD2
j_call: TRBJ2-1
v_call: TRBV10-3

cdr3_nt: TGTGCCAGCAGCTTGGGACAGGGGTTGACTAACTATGGCTACACCTTC
cdr3_aa: CASSLGQGLTNYGYTF
clone_size: -
d_call: TRBD1
j_call: TRBJ1-2
v_call: TRBV5-4

cdr3_nt: TGTGCCAGCAGCTTTCCCCAGGGGCCAGGATGGGGACCTGATAATGAAAAACTGTTTTTT
cdr3_aa: CASSFPQGPGWGPDNEKLFF
clone_size: -
d_call: -
j_call: TRBJ1-4
v_call: TRBV7-8

cdr3_nt: TGTGCCAGCAGCTTGGTTTCAGGGAATTATGGCTACACCTTC
cdr3_aa: CASSLVSGNYGYTF
clone_size: -
d_call: -
j_call: TRBJ1-2
v_call: TRBV5-6